The following is a TCR beta chain sequence with its context. Its antigen remains unknown. V was cut by 5 bases and J by 6 bases, with 20 bases left in between. Germline CDR1 KGHSH, CDR2 LQKENI. The CDR3 runs 15 residues. As processed by the authors: Junction-only sequences without quality scores came from ImmunoSEQ, so filtering differed. The method was immunoSEQ multiplex PCR; TCRdb's version includes in-frame clones alone and lacks a portion of them. Clone size and the V and J calls come from that table; the DNA yielded D and trimming. The sample lists around 700,000 clones, 72% occurring once. The split of CD4+ cells yielded CD45RA+ naive and CD45RA-negative memory subsets. The data were obtained in a study of shared clonotypes between healthy human individuals. Study background: CD4 naive and CD4 memory each took three plates per donor, while CD8 naive took two and CD8 memory one.

The study, taken as a whole, reports: A reduction in generation probabilities was seen for non-shared clonotypes relative to those shared by all four donors.

Sequencing was performed on memory CD4+ T cells sorted from blood. Subset given: CD45RA-negative fraction. The rearrangement uses TRBV18 and TRBJ2-7; D is undetermined. This TCR was recovered from a woman in her 30s in good health. CDR3: CASSRPTKVGSEQYF. DNA of the CDR3: TGTGCCAGCTCAAGGCCAACTAAAGTAGGTTCCGAGCAGTACTTC.